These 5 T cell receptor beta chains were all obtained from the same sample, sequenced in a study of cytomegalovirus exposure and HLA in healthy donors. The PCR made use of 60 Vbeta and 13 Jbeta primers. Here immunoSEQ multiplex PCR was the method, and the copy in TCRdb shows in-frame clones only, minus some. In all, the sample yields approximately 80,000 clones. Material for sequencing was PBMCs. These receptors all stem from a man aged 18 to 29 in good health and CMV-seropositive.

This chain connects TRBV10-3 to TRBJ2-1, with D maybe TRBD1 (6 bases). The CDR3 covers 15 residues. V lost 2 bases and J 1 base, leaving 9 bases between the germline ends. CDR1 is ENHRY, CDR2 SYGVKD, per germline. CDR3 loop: CAISEDGTSYNEQFF. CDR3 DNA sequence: TGTGCCATCAGTGAGGACGGGACATCCTACAATGAGCAGTTCTTC.

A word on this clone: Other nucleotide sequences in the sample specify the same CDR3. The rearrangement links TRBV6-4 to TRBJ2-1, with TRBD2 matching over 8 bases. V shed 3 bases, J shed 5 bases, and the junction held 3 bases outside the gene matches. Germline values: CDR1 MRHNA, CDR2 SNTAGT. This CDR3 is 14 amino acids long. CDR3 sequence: CASSEGLDDNEQFF. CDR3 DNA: TGTGCCAGCAGTGAGGGACTAGACGACAATGAGCAGTTCTTC.

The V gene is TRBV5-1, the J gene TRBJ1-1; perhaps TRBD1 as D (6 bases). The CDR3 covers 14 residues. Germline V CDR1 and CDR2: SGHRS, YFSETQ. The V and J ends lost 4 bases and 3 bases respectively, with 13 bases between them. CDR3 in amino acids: CASSNGEGDTEAFF. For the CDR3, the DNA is TGCGCCAGCAGCAACGGAGAGGGGGACACTGAAGCTTTCTTT.

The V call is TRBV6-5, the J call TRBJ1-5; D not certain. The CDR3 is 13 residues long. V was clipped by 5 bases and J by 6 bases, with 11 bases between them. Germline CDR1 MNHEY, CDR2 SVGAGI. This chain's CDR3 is CASSPTSSQPQHF. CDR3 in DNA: TGTGCCAGCAGTCCCACATCTAGTCAGCCCCAGCATTTT.

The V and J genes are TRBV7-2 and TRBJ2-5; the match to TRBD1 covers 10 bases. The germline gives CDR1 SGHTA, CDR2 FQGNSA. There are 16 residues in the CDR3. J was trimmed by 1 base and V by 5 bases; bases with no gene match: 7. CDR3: CASSTWTGGGQETQYF. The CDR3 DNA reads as TGTGCCAGCAGCACTTGGACAGGGGGGGGCCAAGAGACCCAGTACTTC.